This T cell receptor (beta chain) came from a study of identical twins. Study findings and constraints: While abundant cord blood beta clonotypes carried fewer insertions, memory repertoires showed no such pattern.

V was clipped by 5 bases and J by 4 bases, with 12 bases between them. The V gene's germline CDR1 is GTSNPN and CDR2 SVGIG (reference sequence). The CDR3 totals 13 residues. TCRdb recomputed calls from the 5' RACE reads with MiXCR, one row per CDR3 protein. The sample contains 150,000 or so distinct CDR3 sequences, 3% to 4% of which appear only once. Note on this clonotype: Its target is unknown.

The V call is TRBV30, the J call TRBJ1-5; D remains ambiguous. The TCR sequence derives from a man younger than 35 in good health. Material: memory T cells sorted from blood. The CDR3 is CAWPLGSNQPQHF. The CDR3 DNA is TGTGCCTGGCCTCTGGGGTCGAATCAGCCCCAGCATTTT.